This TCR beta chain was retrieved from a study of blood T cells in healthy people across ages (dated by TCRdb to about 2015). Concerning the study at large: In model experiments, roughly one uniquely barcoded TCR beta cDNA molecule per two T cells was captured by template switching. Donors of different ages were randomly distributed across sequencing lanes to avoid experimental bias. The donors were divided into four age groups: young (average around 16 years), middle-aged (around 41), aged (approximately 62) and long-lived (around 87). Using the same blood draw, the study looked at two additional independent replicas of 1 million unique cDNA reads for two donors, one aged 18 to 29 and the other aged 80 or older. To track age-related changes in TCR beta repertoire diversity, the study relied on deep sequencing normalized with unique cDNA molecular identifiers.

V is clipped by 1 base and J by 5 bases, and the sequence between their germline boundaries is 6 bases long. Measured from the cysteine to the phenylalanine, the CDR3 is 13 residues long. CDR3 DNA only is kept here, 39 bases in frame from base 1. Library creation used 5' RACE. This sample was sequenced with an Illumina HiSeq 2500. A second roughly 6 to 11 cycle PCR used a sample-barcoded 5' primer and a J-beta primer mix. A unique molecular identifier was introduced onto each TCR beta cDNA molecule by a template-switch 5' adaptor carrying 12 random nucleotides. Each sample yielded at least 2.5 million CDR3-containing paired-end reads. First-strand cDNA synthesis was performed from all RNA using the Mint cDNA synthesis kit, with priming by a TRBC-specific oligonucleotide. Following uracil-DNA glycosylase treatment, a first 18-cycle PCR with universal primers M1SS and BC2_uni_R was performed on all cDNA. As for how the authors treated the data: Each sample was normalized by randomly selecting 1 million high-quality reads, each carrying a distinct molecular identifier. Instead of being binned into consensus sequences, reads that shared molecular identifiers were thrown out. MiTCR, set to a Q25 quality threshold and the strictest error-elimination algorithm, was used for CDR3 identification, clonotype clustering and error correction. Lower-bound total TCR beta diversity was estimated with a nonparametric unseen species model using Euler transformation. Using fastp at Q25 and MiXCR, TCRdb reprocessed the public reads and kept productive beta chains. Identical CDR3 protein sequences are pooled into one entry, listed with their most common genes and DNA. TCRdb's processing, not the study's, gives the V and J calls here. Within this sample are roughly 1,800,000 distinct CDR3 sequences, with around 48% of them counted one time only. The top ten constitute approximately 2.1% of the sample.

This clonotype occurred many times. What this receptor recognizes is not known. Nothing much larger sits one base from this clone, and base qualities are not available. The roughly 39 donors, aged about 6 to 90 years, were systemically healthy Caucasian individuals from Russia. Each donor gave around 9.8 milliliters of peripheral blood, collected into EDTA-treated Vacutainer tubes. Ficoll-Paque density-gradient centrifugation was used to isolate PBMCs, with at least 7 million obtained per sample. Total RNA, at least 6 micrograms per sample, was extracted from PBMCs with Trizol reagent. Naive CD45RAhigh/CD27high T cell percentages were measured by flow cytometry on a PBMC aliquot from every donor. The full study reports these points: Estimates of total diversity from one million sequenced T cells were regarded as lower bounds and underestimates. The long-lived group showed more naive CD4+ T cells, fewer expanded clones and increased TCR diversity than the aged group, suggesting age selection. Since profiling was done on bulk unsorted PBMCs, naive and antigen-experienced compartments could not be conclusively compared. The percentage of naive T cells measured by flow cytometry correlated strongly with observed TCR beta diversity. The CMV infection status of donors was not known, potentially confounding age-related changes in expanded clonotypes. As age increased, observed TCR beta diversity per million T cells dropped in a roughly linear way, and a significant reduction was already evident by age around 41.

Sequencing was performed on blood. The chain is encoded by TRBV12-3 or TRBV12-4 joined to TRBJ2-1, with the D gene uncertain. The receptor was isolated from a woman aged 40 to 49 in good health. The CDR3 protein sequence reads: CASSLGQNNEQFF. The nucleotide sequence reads TGTGCCAGCAGTTTAGGGCAGAACAATGAGCAGTTCTTC.